This T cell receptor (beta chain) was found in a study of T cell repertoires in cytomegalovirus infection. MiXCR, run by TCRdb on the reads, gives a single entry per CDR3 protein. This repertoire shows 200,000 to 250,000 distinct CDR3 sequences, around 6.2% found once; its top ten account for 5.5% to 6.5%. This clonotype has ten or more counts. The germline CDR1 and CDR2 sequences are SGHVS and FQNEAQ. This CDR3 is built from 13 residues. Trimming cost V 4 bases and J 7 bases, with 11 bases left between them. The receptor was derived from a human donor in good health (CMV status not recorded). Some clones in this sample may be carry-over from other donors' samples. The sequencing input was PBMCs. The chain employs TRBV7-8 and TRBJ2-1; D is possibly TRBD2 (5 bases). The CDR3 bases are TGTGCCAGCAGCTGGGCGGGCACAAATGAGCAGTTCTTC. Protein: CASSWAGTNEQFF.